The source of this TCR beta chain is a study of blood T cell repertoires in COVID-19. This CDR3 region has 18 residues. The germline CDR1 and CDR2 sequences are SGHVS and FQNEAQ. Germline trimming cut 2 bases from V and 0 bases from J; bases unmatched to any gene: 10. Measured with immunoSEQ multiplex PCR; TCRdb has only the in-frame clones, and not every one. The profile covers 150,000 or so clones, with roughly 70% appearing a single time and 3% taken by the ten largest. Sequenced material: peripheral blood. The J gene is TRBJ1-3, the V gene TRBV7-8; 7 bases are a match to TRBD1. The receptor was isolated from a woman aged 80 or older with acute or convalescent COVID-19. CDR3 sequence reads: CASSLNPTGVVSGNTIYF. CDR3 DNA: TGTGCCAGCAGCTTAAACCCTACAGGGGTCGTCTCTGGAAACACCATATATTTT.